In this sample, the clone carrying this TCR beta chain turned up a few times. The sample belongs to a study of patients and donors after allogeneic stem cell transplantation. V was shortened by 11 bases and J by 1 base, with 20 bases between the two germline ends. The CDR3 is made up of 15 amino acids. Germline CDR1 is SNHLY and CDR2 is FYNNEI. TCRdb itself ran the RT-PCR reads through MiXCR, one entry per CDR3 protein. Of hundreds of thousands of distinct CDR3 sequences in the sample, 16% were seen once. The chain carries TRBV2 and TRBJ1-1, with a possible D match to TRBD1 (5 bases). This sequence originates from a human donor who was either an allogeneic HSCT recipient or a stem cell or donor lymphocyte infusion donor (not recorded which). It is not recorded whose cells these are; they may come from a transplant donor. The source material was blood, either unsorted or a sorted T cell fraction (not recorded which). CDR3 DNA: TGTGCCCGCCATTATTACGGGGGGAAGAACACTGAAGCTTTCTTT. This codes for CARHYYGGKNTEAFF.